A selection of T cell receptor beta chains follows, all from one sample in a study of blood T cell repertoires in COVID-19. Clones were read by immunoSEQ multiplex PCR, and TCRdb kept only the in-frame ones, dropping some. The sample consists of 200,000 to 300,000 clones, roughly 80% of them appearing once. Sequencing input: peripheral blood. These receptors originate from a woman older than 75 with COVID-19, enrolled during active disease. Each CDR3 is given with its conserved first and last residue. D genes are given only for firm matches. Only part of the rows carry a size: once, few, many, or a class if the clone is expanded.

TRBJ2-7 | NA | 15 | NA | TRBV7-2 | CASSLGGLNSYEQYF | TGTGCCAGCAGCTTAGGGGGCTTAAACTCCTACGAGCAGTACTTC
TRBJ2-7 | NA | 19 | TRBD2 | TRBV23-1 | CASSQSLPPRGTISYEQYF | TGCGCCAGCAGTCAATCCCTTCCCCCGCGGGGGACCATATCCTACGAGCAGTACTTC
TRBJ2-4 | few | 18 | TRBD1 | TRBV30 | CAWSLLGQGAQAKNIQYF | TGTGCCTGGAGTTTGCTGGGACAGGGGGCGCAGGCCAAAAACATTCAGTACTTC
TRBJ2-3 | NA | 13 | TRBD2 | TRBV9 | CASSEGGTDTQYF | TGTGCCAGCAGCGAGGGAGGGACAGATACGCAGTATTTT
TRBJ2-5 | NA | 14 | TRBD2 | TRBV15 | CATSRAAGRETQYF | TGTGCCACCAGCAGAGCAGCGGGGAGAGAGACCCAGTACTTC
TRBJ1-1 | NA | 14 | TRBD1 | TRBV18 | CASSPRDSSTEAFF | TGTGCCAGCTCACCTCGGGACAGCTCCACTGAAGCTTTCTTT
TRBJ2-1 | NA | 16 | TRBD2 | TRBV24-1 | CATSDSRGSTRNEQFF | TGTGCCACCAGTGACTCGCGCGGGAGTACCCGCAATGAGCAGTTCTTC
TRBJ1-5 | NA | 13 | NA | TRBV10-1 | CASSEALGQPQHF | TGCGCCAGCAGTGAAGCCCTAGGCCAGCCCCAGCATTTT
TRBJ2-1 | NA | 14 | TRBD2 | TRBV15 | CATSRTSGRVEQFF | TGTGCCACCAGCAGGACTAGCGGGAGAGTCGAGCAGTTCTTC
TRBJ2-1 | NA | 13 | NA | TRBV24-1 | CATSEGAIHEQFF | TGTGCCACCAGTGAGGGGGCTATCCATGAGCAGTTCTTC
TRBJ2-7 | NA | 14 | NA | TRBV19 | CASRGGRTPYEQYF | TGTGCCAGTAGGGGGGGGCGTACTCCCTACGAGCAGTACTTC
TRBJ1-1 | NA | 14 | NA | TRBV27 | CASSLLSGGTEAFF | TGTGCCAGCAGTCTCCTATCCGGGGGCACTGAAGCTTTCTTT
TRBJ1-2 | NA | 17 | NA | TRBV18 | CASSPPGTYASDYGYTF | TGTGCCAGCTCACCACCGGGGACATACGCGTCTGACTATGGCTACACCTTC
TRBJ1-4 | NA | 15 | TRBD1 | TRBV6-5 | CASSPTGTGNEKLFF | TGTGCCAGCAGTCCCACCGGGACAGGGAATGAAAAACTGTTTTTT
TRBJ2-7 | NA | 12 | NA | TRBV6-5 | CASTAGWYEQYF | TGTGCCAGCACCGCCGGGTGGTACGAGCAGTACTTC
TRBJ2-7 | once | 13 | NA | TRBV28 | CASIGTTSYEQYF | TGTGCCAGCATTGGGACAACCTCCTACGAGCAGTACTTC
TRBJ2-7 | NA | 15 | TRBD1 | TRBV5-1 | CASSLGGTGPYEQYF | TGCGCCAGCAGCTTGGGGGGGACAGGGCCCTACGAGCAGTACTTC
TRBJ1-1 | large | 13 | NA | TRBV6-5 | CASIHQGSAEAFF | TGTGCCAGCATTCATCAGGGTTCCGCTGAAGCTTTCTTT
TRBJ1-5 | NA | 15 | TRBD1 | TRBV6-5 | CASSRNRGVNQPQHF | TGTGCCAGCAGTCGCAACAGGGGGGTTAATCAGCCCCAGCATTTT
TRBJ2-7 | NA | 15 | TRBD2 | TRBV4-2 | CASSQEGSGSRVQYF | TGTGCCAGCAGCCAAGAAGGTAGCGGGAGTAGGGTGCAGTACTTC
TRBJ1-4 | NA | 12 | NA | TRBV2 | CASRQDNEKLFF | TGTGCCAGCAGACAGGATAATGAAAAACTGTTTTTT
TRBJ2-1 | once | 13 | NA | TRBV3-1/TRBV3-2 | CASSQMGAVRQFF | TGTGCCAGCAGCCAAATGGGGGCGGTAAGGCAGTTCTTC
TRBJ1-1 | NA | 11 | TRBD1 | TRBV24-1 | CAAATGGKAFF | TGTGCCGCGGCAACAGGGGGCAAAGCTTTCTTT
TRBJ2-5 | NA | 14 | NA | TRBV6-6 | CASSKTRAAETQYF | TGTGCCAGCAGTAAGACCCGTGCGGCCGAGACCCAGTACTTC
TRBJ1-5 | NA | 15 | NA | TRBV19 | CASKWGGSSNQPQHF | TGTGCCAGTAAGTGGGGGGGTTCGAGCAATCAGCCCCAGCATTTT
TRBJ1-2 | few | 14 | NA | TRBV19 | CASSMVFREDGYTF | TGTGCCAGTAGTATGGTTTTCAGGGAAGATGGCTACACCTTC
TRBJ1-2 | NA | 15 | NA | TRBV9 | CASSEATGTFYGYTF | TGTGCCAGCAGCGAAGCGACAGGAACCTTCTATGGCTACACCTTC
TRBJ1-1 | NA | 11 | NA | TRBV6-5 | CASSQSNEAFF | TGTGCCAGCAGCCAAAGCAATGAAGCTTTCTTT
TRBJ1-1 | NA | 12 | TRBD1 | TRBV2 | CASSRDRGEAFF | TGTGCCAGCAGTCGGGACAGGGGAGAAGCTTTCTTT
TRBJ1-5 | once | 15 | TRBD1 | TRBV5-1 | CASSQWTGVGQPQHF | TGCGCCAGCAGCCAGTGGACAGGGGTTGGTCAGCCCCAGCATTTT
TRBJ1-2 | few | 13 | NA | TRBV11-2 | CASSLLTGYGYTF | TGTGCCAGCAGCTTACTTACGGGGTATGGCTACACCTTC
TRBJ2-5 | NA | 10 | NA | TRBV20-1 | CRLPGETQYF | TGCAGATTACCAGGGGAGACCCAGTACTTC
TRBJ1-1 | NA | 14 | TRBD1 | TRBV11-1 | CASSLGQGIPEAFF | TGTGCCAGCAGCTTAGGACAGGGAATACCTGAAGCTTTCTTT
TRBJ2-2 | NA | 16 | TRBD2 | TRBV18 | CASSPLPSGATGELFF | TGTGCCAGCTCACCACTTCCTAGCGGGGCCACCGGGGAGCTGTTTTTT
TRBJ1-2 | once | 14 | NA | TRBV19 | CASRPSRVLRGYTF | TGTGCCAGTAGGCCCAGCAGGGTTTTACGGGGCTACACCTTC
TRBJ2-5 | NA | 15 | TRBD1 | TRBV3-1/TRBV3-2 | CASSPGTGVQETQYF | TGTGCCAGCAGCCCCGGGACAGGGGTACAAGAGACCCAGTACTTC
TRBJ1-1 | NA | 13 | NA | TRBV6-5 | CASSVQGSTEAFF | TGTGCCAGCAGCGTCCAGGGATCCACTGAAGCTTTCTTT
TRBJ2-1 | NA | 15 | TRBD2 | TRBV15 | CATSRGTSGRIEQFF | TGTGCCACCAGCAGGGGTACTAGCGGGAGGATTGAGCAGTTCTTC
TRBJ1-3 | few | 15 | NA | TRBV7-6 | CASSLAGGSGNTIYF | TGTGCCAGCAGCTTAGCAGGGGGCTCTGGAAACACCATATATTTT
TRBJ2-1 | NA | 16 | TRBD2 | TRBV6-6 | CASSYSSSGGPGEQFF | TGTGCCAGCAGTTACTCGAGTAGCGGGGGGCCAGGAGAGCAGTTCTTC
TRBJ1-1 | once | 14 | TRBD1 | TRBV18 | CASSIDRGRTEAFF | TGTGCCAGCTCAATCGACAGGGGGAGAACTGAAGCTTTCTTT
TRBJ1-1 | NA | 16 | TRBD1 | TRBV6-2/TRBV6-3 | CASSPLGQGLVAEAFF | TGTGCCAGCAGCCCCCTGGGACAGGGTTTGGTGGCTGAAGCTTTCTTT
TRBJ2-4 | NA | 12 | NA | TRBV5-1 | CASSDPGNIQYF | TGCGCCAGCAGCGACCCGGGAAACATTCAGTACTTC